This entry concerns a single T cell receptor (beta chain). These data are taken from a study of early T cells in non-severe SARS-CoV-2 infection. Study-level information: Sequencing used unsorted whole-blood bulk RNA, so chains lack pairing.

Unique molecular identifiers (one per individual cDNA molecule) were attached. TCRdb reprocessed the 5' RACE reads with MiXCR, giving one entry per CDR3 protein. The sample consists of some 57,000 distinct CDR3 sequences, roughly 5.3% of them appearing once. This CDR3 comprises 12 residues. V was pared by 6 bases and J by 7 bases, with 11 bases between. Germline CDR1 MNHEY, CDR2 SVGAGI. V and J are TRBV6-5 and TRBJ2-3; D unresolved. The specimen was whole blood. This TCR was sampled from an adult who was a healthcare worker with PCR-confirmed SARS-CoV-2 infection or an uninfected control (not recorded which). The CDR3 loop reads CASSSTGNTQYF. Here the CDR3 DNA reads TGTGCCAGCAGCTCCACTGGGAATACGCAGTATTTT.